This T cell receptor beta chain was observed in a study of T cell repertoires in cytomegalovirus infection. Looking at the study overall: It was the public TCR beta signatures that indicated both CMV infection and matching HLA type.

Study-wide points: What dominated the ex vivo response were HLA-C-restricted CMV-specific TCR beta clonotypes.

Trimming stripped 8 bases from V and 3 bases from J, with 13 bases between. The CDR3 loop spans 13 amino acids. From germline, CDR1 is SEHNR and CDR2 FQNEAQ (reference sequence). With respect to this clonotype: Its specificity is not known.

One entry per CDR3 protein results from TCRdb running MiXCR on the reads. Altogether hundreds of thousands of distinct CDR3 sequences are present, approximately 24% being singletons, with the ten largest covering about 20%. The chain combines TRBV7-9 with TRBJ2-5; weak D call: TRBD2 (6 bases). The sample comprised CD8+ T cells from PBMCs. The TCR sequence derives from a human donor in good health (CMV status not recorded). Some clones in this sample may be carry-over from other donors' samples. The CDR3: CASVPGVEETQYF. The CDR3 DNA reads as TGTGCCAGCGTTCCGGGGGTCGAAGAGACCCAGTACTTC.